The next 10 T cell receptor beta chains were all read from a single sample in a study of CD8 T cells in Susac syndrome. Random hexamers were used to reverse transcribe the RNA input (about 0.5 to 1 ug). A single record per CDR3 protein comes from TCRdb applying MiXCR to the immunoSEQ multiplex PCR reads. The sample holds roughly 180,000 distinct CDR3 sequences, about 95% seen once. Specimen: CD4+ T cells from PBMCs. These receptors came from a human donor in good health.

The chain has TRBV20-1 and TRBJ1-2; TRBD1 might be the D (6 bases). The V gene's germline CDR1 is DFQATT and CDR2 SNEGSKA (reference sequence). The CDR3 covers 13 residues. CDR3 nucleotide sequence: TGCAAGACCGAAGGACTCCTAGGGGGAGGCTACACCTTC. Amino acid sequence: CKTEGLLGGGYTF.

The gene calls are TRBV9 and TRBJ2-1; 9 bases are shared with TRBD2. CDR3 length: 15 residues. V shed 6 bases and J 7 bases; nucleotides not matched to a gene: 11. From germline, CDR1 is SGDLS and CDR2 YYNGEE. The CDR3 loop is CASNQAGGSLNEQFF. The CDR3 DNA follows: TGTGCCAGCAACCAAGCGGGAGGTAGTTTGAATGAGCAGTTCTTC.

The chain employs TRBV27 and TRBJ1-2; TRBD1 is a possible D gene (6 bases). V was clipped by 6 bases and J by 7 bases, with 18 bases between them. CDR1 MNHEY and CDR2 SMNVEV come from the germline V gene (reference sequence). The CDR3 is made up of 14 amino acids. The CDR3 nucleotides read TGTGCCAGCAGCCTGACCTGGAGGGACACTGGCTACACCTTC. It codes for CASSLTWRDTGYTF.

The chain carries TRBV12-3 or TRBV12-4 and TRBJ1-2; D perhaps matches TRBD1 (5 bases). V was pared by 8 bases and J by 10 bases, with 11 bases between. The CDR3 runs to 10 residues. This CDR3 reads CASGGSAYTF. The CDR3 region has the DNA TGTGCCAGCGGGGGGTCGGCCTACACCTTC.

The chain combines TRBV12-3 or TRBV12-4 with TRBJ2-4; D is ambiguous. This CDR3 has 15 amino acids. V lost 3 bases to trimming and J lost 1 base, with 10 bases between them. This chain's CDR3 is CASSLGGAAKNIQYF. The CDR3 DNA is TGTGCCAGCAGTTTGGGCGGTGCGGCCAAAAACATTCAGTACTTC.

V usage is TRBV7-8 and J usage is TRBJ2-2, with 9 bases that match TRBD1. Looked up from germline, CDR1 is SGHVS and CDR2 is FQNEAQ. CDR3 length: 16 residues. With V trimmed by 5 bases and J by 4 bases, 8 bases remained unmatched. The CDR3 is CASSRDRGYATGELFF. The CDR3, as DNA: TGTGCCAGCAGCCGCGACAGGGGGTATGCCACCGGGGAGCTGTTTTTT.

The chain carries TRBV12-3 or TRBV12-4 and TRBJ1-2; tentatively, D is TRBD1 (5 bases). The V end was cut by 10 bases, the J end by 6 bases, with 15 bases between. This CDR3 contains 12 residues. CDR3 coding DNA: TGTGCCACCTTCCCGGGGCGCGATGGCTACACCTTC. Its protein is CATFPGRDGYTF.

The rearrangement links TRBV28 to TRBJ2-3; D assignment may be TRBD1 or TRBD2 (5 bases each). Per germline, CDR1 MDHEN and CDR2 SYDVKM. The length of the CDR3 is 14 residues. V was trimmed by 5 bases and J by 4 bases, leaving 13 bases between them. In nucleotides, the CDR3 is TGTGCCAGCAGTATGGGACGGTGGGCAGATACGCAGTATTTT. It yields the protein CASSMGRWADTQYF.

This clonotype was found a few times. CDR3: CASSLLIGYTEAFF. The CDR3 DNA sequence: TGTGCCAGCAGCTTACTGATAGGGTACACTGAAGCTTTCTTT. J is TRBJ1-1 and V is TRBV7-2; D gene unclear. The CDR3 sequence is 14 residues long. Germline V CDR1 and CDR2: SGHTA, FQGNSA. With 2 bases removed from V and 3 bases from J, the gap between germline ends came to 10 bases. Combining the CDR3 with reference TRBV7-2 and TRBJ1-1 gives the whole variable domain GAGVSQSPSNKVTEKGKDVELRCDPISGHTALYWYRQSLGQGLEFLIYFQGNSAPDKSGLPSDRFSAERTGGSVSTLTIQRTQQEDSAVYLCASSLLIGYTEAFFGQGTRLTVV.

The V call is TRBV29-1, the J call TRBJ2-2; D is perhaps TRBD1 (6 bases). Trimming shortened V by 5 bases and J by 4 bases, and 17 bases separated the two germline ends. Germline V gene lookup returns CDR1 SQVTM and CDR2 ANQGSEA. The CDR3 has 15 residues. The CDR3: CSVHWNKGGTGELFF. In nucleotides, the CDR3 is TGCAGCGTTCATTGGAATAAAGGGGGCACCGGGGAGCTGTTTTTT.